Below, 28 T cell receptor beta chains from the same sample are listed, as sequenced in a study of cytomegalovirus exposure and HLA in healthy donors. Amplification used 60 Vbeta primers and 13 Jbeta primers. The repertoire was sequenced with immunoSEQ multiplex PCR; TCRdb's copy has only in-frame clones and lacks some. The sample consists of roughly 97,000 clones, roughly 80% of them appearing once. The sample comprised PBMCs. These receptors were obtained from a woman in her thirties or forties in good health and CMV-seronegative.

In its sample, this clone was seen a few times. The gene calls are TRBV6-5 and TRBJ2-7; 9 nucleotides align to TRBD1. The CDR3 consists of 14 residues. Germline values: CDR1 MNHEY, CDR2 SVGAGI. J was trimmed by 5 bases and V by 6 bases; bases with no gene match: 8. CDR3 region: CASSRAGQGHEQYF. CDR3 coding DNA: TGTGCCAGCAGCCGGGCGGGACAGGGCCACGAGCAGTACTTC.

CDR3 residues: CASSVHRDRGLTDTQYF. Written as DNA, the CDR3 is TGTGCCAGCAGCGTACACAGGGACAGGGGGCTAACAGATACGCAGTATTTT. This sequence joins TRBV9 and TRBJ2-3, with 12 positions matching TRBD1. The CDR3 has 17 residues. The germline V gene encodes CDR1 SGDLS and CDR2 YYNGEE. V shed 1 base, J shed 3 bases, and the junction held 6 bases outside the gene matches.

This clone showed up just a few times. The V call is TRBV5-1, the J call TRBJ2-7; maybe TRBD1 (5 bases). The V gene lost 1 base and the J gene lost 4 bases, with 6 bases spanning the gap. The CDR3 extends over 12 amino acids. Germline assignment: CDR1 SGHRS and CDR2 YFSETQ. The chain's CDR3 is CASSLTGYEQYF. The CDR3 nucleotides read TGCGCCAGCAGCTTGACAGGATACGAGCAGTACTTC.

The chain links TRBV27 to TRBJ2-3; D call uncertain. V was cut by 3 bases and J by 1 base, with 14 bases left in between. Germline V CDR1 and CDR2: MNHEY, SMNVEV (reference sequence). The CDR3 is 16 residues long. The CDR3 spells CASSFTPATRTDTQYF. As DNA, the CDR3 is TGTGCCAGCAGTTTCACCCCAGCGACTCGCACAGATACGCAGTATTTT.

The DNA of the CDR3 is TGTGCCAGCTCGGTGGGCCACTTCTATGGCTACACCTTC. Its protein product is CASSVGHFYGYTF. This chain uses TRBV13 with TRBJ1-2; D unresolved. The CDR3 consists of 13 residues. Deletions cut 8 bases from V and 4 bases from J, with 14 bases between. CDR1 and CDR2 (germline): PRHDT, FYEKMQ (reference sequence).

This clone has only one observation. V gene TRBV5-1 combines with J gene TRBJ1-6; 9 bases line up with TRBD1. V gave up 5 bases and J gave up 13 bases; unmatched junction bases: 13. The CDR3 totals 15 residues. CDR1 and CDR2 (germline): SGHRS, YFSETQ. The CDR3 nucleotides read TGCGCCAGCAGTTCGAGCGGGACAGGGTCGTCGCCCCTCCACTTT. This encodes CASSSSGTGSSPLHF.

This clone was counted a few times. V and J are TRBV7-9 and TRBJ2-2; possibly TRBD1 for D (6 bases). The V end lost 0 bases, the J end lost 5 bases, and 13 bases lay between the germline ends. There are 16 residues in the CDR3. Per germline, CDR1 SEHNR and CDR2 FQNEAQ (reference sequence). CDR3 sequence: CASSLAGGPGTGELFF. The CDR3 region has the DNA TGTGCCAGCAGCTTAGCAGGGGGTCCGGGGACCGGGGAGCTGTTTTTT.

V is TRBV6-1 and J is TRBJ1-2; 11 positions match TRBD1. Germline V gene sequence: CDR1 MNHNS, CDR2 SASEGT. J gave up 7 bases and V 6 bases, and 4 bases lay outside the gene matches. CDR3 length: 13 amino acids. The CDR3 DNA follows: TGTGCCAGCAGGCGGACAGGGGGCCGTGGCTACACCTTC. Protein product: CASRRTGGRGYTF.

The J gene is TRBJ1-4, the V gene TRBV2; 7 nucleotides align to TRBD1. V lost 6 bases to trimming and J lost 6 bases; unmatched junction nucleotides: 10. The CDR3 contains 15 residues. The germline CDR1 and CDR2 sequences are SNHLY and FYNNEI. CDR3 bases: TGTGCCAGCAGCTCGAACAGGGGTAGTGATGAAAAACTGTTTTTT. Its translation: CASSSNRGSDEKLFF. Combining the CDR3 with reference TRBV2 and TRBJ1-4 gives the whole variable domain EPEVTQTPSHQVTQMGQEVILRCVPISNHLYFYWYRQILGQKVEFLVSFYNNEISEKSEIFDDQFSVERPDGSNFTLKIRSTKLEDSAMYFCASSSNRGSDEKLFFGSGTQLSVL.

The chain recombines TRBV9 with TRBJ2-1; weak D call: TRBD2 (6 bases). V gave up 2 bases and J gave up 6 bases, with 9 bases separating them. The germline V gene has CDR1 SGDLS and CDR2 YYNGEE. CDR3 length: 13 residues. The CDR3 bases are TGTGCCAGCAGCGTCGGGGGACTCAATGAGCAGTTCTTC. It translates to CASSVGGLNEQFF. The full variable domain, completed using reference TRBV9 and TRBJ2-1, is DSGVTQTPKHLITATGQRVTLRCSPRSGDLSVYWYQQSLDQGLQFLIQYYNGEERAKGNILERFSAQQFPDLHSELNLSSLELGDSALYFCASSVGGLNEQFFGPGTRLTVL.

J is TRBJ2-1 and V is TRBV19, with D perhaps TRBD1 (6 bases). The germline CDR1 and CDR2 sequences are LNHDA and SQIVND (reference sequence). The CDR3 has 13 residues. Trimming took 6 bases from V and 3 from J, leaving 9 bases between them. CDR3 sequence (DNA): TGTGCCAGTAGAACAGGGCACTACAATGAGCAGTTCTTC. Its translation: CASRTGHYNEQFF.

CDR3 sequence reads: CASSLLTTGAKNIQYF. The CDR3 DNA reads as TGTGCCAGCAGTTTACTCACAACAGGAGCCAAAAACATTCAGTACTTC. The chain couples TRBV13 to TRBJ2-4; D possibly corresponds to TRBD1 (5 bases). CDR1 is PRHDT, CDR2 FYEKMQ, per germline (reference sequence). CDR3 size: 16 residues. V gave up 6 bases and J gave up 0 bases, with 15 bases separating them.

The chain has TRBV7-9 and TRBJ1-5; maybe TRBD1 (5 bases). The CDR3 is made up of 13 amino acids. Per the germline V gene, CDR1 is SEHNR and CDR2 is FQNEAQ (reference sequence). The V and J ends lost 6 bases and 4 bases respectively, with 10 bases between them. CDR3 loop: CASSLDRNQPQHF. The CDR3 DNA reads as TGTGCCAGCAGTCTCGACAGAAATCAGCCCCAGCATTTT.

This chain joins TRBV28 and TRBJ2-1; D possibly corresponds to TRBD1 (6 bases). The germline CDR1 and CDR2 sequences are MDHEN and SYDVKM. Trimming removed 6 bases at V and 5 bases at J, with 17 bases between. This CDR3 spans 15 amino acids. The CDR3 DNA reads TGTGCCAGCAGCCTATTCGGGACACCTGACAATGAGCAGTTCTTC. This sequence encodes CASSLFGTPDNEQFF. The variable domain in full, with the rest retrieved from reference TRBV28 and TRBJ2-1, is DVKVTQSSRYLVKRTGEKVFLECVQDMDHENMFWYRQDPGLGLRLIYFSYDVKMKEKGDIPEGYSVSREKKERFSLILESASTNQTSMYLCASSLFGTPDNEQFFGPGTRLTVL.

J is TRBJ2-1 and V is TRBV4-1; D gene uncertain. The V end was cut by 0 bases, the J end by 0 bases, with 6 bases between. Germline V gene data show CDR1 as MGHRA and CDR2 as YSYEKL. The CDR3 loop spans 15 amino acids. For the CDR3, the DNA is TGCGCCAGCAGCCAAGATGTCAGCTCCTACAATGAGCAGTTCTTC. It yields the protein CASSQDVSSYNEQFF.

The chain uses TRBV28 and TRBJ2-2; 9 nucleotides align to TRBD1. J lost 4 bases, V lost 3 bases, and 6 bases had no gene match. CDR3 length equals 16 residues. The germline gives CDR1 MDHEN, CDR2 SYDVKM. The CDR3 region has the DNA TGTGCCAGCAGTTTTTCGTTGACAGGGGGCACCGGGGAGCTGTTTTTT. This encodes CASSFSLTGGTGELFF.

The genes are TRBV7-2 and TRBJ1-5; D call uncertain. CDR1 SGHTA and CDR2 FQGNSA come from the germline V gene. Between the trimmed V and J ends, which lost 1 base and 6 bases, there was a span of 7 bases. This CDR3 contains 13 residues. The DNA for the CDR3 is TGTGCCAGCAGCTTAGGCGGTTTTCAGCCCCAGCATTTT. Encoded protein: CASSLGGFQPQHF.

V is TRBV6-5 and J is TRBJ1-1; D might be TRBD1 (6 bases). This CDR3 is built from 15 residues. The ends were cut back, 3 bases at V and 1 base at J, with 12 bases in the middle. Germline V gene data show CDR1 as MNHEY and CDR2 as SVGAGI. The CDR3, as DNA: TGTGCCAGCAGTTATACCGGGACATCGAACACTGAAGCTTTCTTT. Translation: CASSYTGTSNTEAFF.

The rearrangement links TRBV4-3 to TRBJ1-1; 9 nucleotides align to TRBD1. The germline CDR1 and CDR2 sequences are LGHNA and YSLEER. V lost 1 base and J lost 6; bases outside the gene matches: 6. CDR3 size: 15 residues. CDR3 amino acids: CASSQAGTGYPEAFF. CDR3 DNA sequence: TGCGCCAGCAGCCAAGCCGGGACAGGGTACCCTGAAGCTTTCTTT.

The sample holds a few counts of this clone. The CDR3 nucleotides are TGCGCCAGCAGCCAAGATCGGTGGGCAGGCGAAAACTATGGCTACACCTTC. This translates into CASSQDRWAGENYGYTF. The chain is built from TRBV4-3 and TRBJ1-2, with D uncertain. V dropped 0 bases and J dropped 2 bases, with 16 bases sitting between them. CDR1 and CDR2 (germline): LGHNA, YSLEER. The CDR3 spans 17 residues.

In its sample, this clone was seen once. This chain links TRBV27 with TRBJ1-4; 8 bases line up with TRBD1. This CDR3 has 14 amino acids. CDR1 MNHEY and CDR2 SMNVEV come from the germline V gene (reference sequence). V gave up 4 bases and J gave up 7 bases; unmatched junction bases: 5. The CDR3 DNA reads TGTGCCAGCAGTTCTACAGGGGGTGGTGAAAAACTGTTTTTT. Translation gives CASSSTGGGEKLFF.

This chain uses TRBV4-3 with TRBJ2-7; the match to TRBD2 covers 10 bases. The germline V gene has CDR1 LGHNA and CDR2 YSLEER. V shed 1 base, J shed 3 bases, and the junction held 9 bases outside the gene matches. This CDR3 spans 17 amino acids. CDR3 in amino acids: CASSQVLRLAGDYEQYF. Written as DNA, the CDR3 is TGCGCCAGCAGCCAAGTACTTCGTCTAGCGGGAGACTACGAGCAGTACTTC.

This chain links TRBV10-2 with TRBJ2-1, with 8 bases that match TRBD2. Trimming took 8 bases from V and 6 from J; bases not matched to a gene: 6. From germline, CDR1 is WSHSY and CDR2 SAAADI. This CDR3 contains 13 residues. DNA for the CDR3: TGCGCCAGCGGACTAGCCCCCCTCAATGAGCAGTTCTTC. As protein: CASGLAPLNEQFF.

The chain joins TRBV4-3 to TRBJ2-1; D perhaps matches TRBD1 (6 bases). Germline V CDR1 and CDR2: LGHNA, YSLEER. There are 19 residues in the CDR3. The V end lost 0 bases, the J end lost 7 bases, and 25 bases lay between the germline ends. CDR3 in amino acids: CASSQDANGGGIRVNEQFF. CDR3 DNA sequence: TGCGCCAGCAGCCAAGATGCGAACGGTGGGGGCATCAGGGTAAATGAGCAGTTCTTC.

This chain links TRBV7-9 with TRBJ2-3; 7 nucleotides align to TRBD2. Germline V gene data show CDR1 as SEHNR and CDR2 as FQNEAQ (reference sequence). With 1 base clipped from V and 6 bases from J, the junction kept 13 bases outside the gene matches. CDR3 size: 17 residues. The CDR3 loop reads CASSLVEWEGRVDTQYF. The CDR3 region has the DNA TGTGCCAGCAGCTTAGTAGAGTGGGAGGGCCGAGTCGATACGCAGTATTTT.

This rearrangement joins TRBV18 to TRBJ1-3, with D unresolved. V lost 1 base, J lost 6 bases, and 13 bases lay in between. The germline gives CDR1 KGHSH, CDR2 LQKENI. The CDR3 spans 15 residues. This CDR3 reads CASSPRPDGINTIYF. The DNA of the CDR3 is TGTGCCAGCTCACCACGACCTGACGGGATAAACACCATATATTTT. Full variable domain (remainder filled in from reference TRBV18 and TRBJ1-3): NAGVMQNPRHLVRRRGQEARLRCSPMKGHSHVYWYRQLPEEGLKFMVYLQKENIIDESGMPKERFSAEFPKEGPSILRIQQVVRGDSAAYFCASSPRPDGINTIYFGEGSWLTVV.

The chain links TRBV19 to TRBJ2-5; TRBD1 agrees at 7 bases. Germline-derived CDR1 and CDR2 are LNHDA and SQIVND (reference sequence). This CDR3 contains 15 residues. The V segment lost 5 bases and the J segment 5 bases; nucleotides outside the gene matches: 11. CDR3 in amino acids: CASSSRQGLEETQYF. DNA of the CDR3: TGTGCCAGTAGTTCCAGACAGGGTTTAGAGGAGACCCAGTACTTC.

The chain combines TRBV4-2 with TRBJ1-2, with D possibly being TRBD1 (6 bases). Germline V gene data show CDR1 as LGHNA and CDR2 as YNFKEQ. The CDR3 length is 13 residues. V lost 3 bases and J lost 2, with 7 bases in between. This chain's CDR3 is CASSQGANYGYTF. DNA of the CDR3: TGTGCCAGCAGCCAGGGGGCAAACTATGGCTACACCTTC.